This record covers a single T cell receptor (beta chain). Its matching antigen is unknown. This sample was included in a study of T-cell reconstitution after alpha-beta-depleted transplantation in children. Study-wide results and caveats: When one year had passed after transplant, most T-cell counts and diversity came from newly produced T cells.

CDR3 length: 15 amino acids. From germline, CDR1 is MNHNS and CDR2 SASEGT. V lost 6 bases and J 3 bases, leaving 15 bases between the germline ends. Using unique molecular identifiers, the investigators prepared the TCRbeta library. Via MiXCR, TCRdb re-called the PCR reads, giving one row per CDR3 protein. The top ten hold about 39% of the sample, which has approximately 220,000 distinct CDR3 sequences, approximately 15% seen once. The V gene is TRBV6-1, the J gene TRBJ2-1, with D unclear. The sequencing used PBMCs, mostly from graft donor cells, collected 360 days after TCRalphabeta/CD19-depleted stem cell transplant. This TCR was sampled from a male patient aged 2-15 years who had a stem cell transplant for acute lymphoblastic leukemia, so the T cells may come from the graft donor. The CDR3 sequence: CASRGSRHNYNEQFF. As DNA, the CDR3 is TGTGCCAGCAGAGGGTCGAGACACAACTACAATGAGCAGTTCTTC.